These 6 T cell receptor beta chains were all obtained from the same sample, sequenced in a study of T cells after yellow fever vaccination. TCRdb reprocessed the 5' RACE reads via MiXCR and lists one record per CDR3 protein. The sample records 29,000 or so distinct CDR3 sequences, over 4.5% being singletons. The sample in question was CD8+ T cells sorted from PBMCs, obtained 10 days after the yellow fever booster vaccination. The receptor source for this set is a man younger than 45 who received the YFV17D yellow fever vaccine.

This clonotype was detected many times. The chain links TRBV7-8 to TRBJ2-3, with D uncertain. The CDR3 has 16 amino acids. Germline-derived CDR1 and CDR2 are SGHVS and FQNEAQ. The ends were cut back, 6 bases at V and 0 bases at J, with 16 bases in the middle. Written as DNA, the CDR3 is TGTGCCAGCAGTCCCTCGGCATTTGCTAGCACAGATACGCAGTATTTT. Its protein product is CASSPSAFASTDTQYF.

In its sample, this clonotype was seen many times. The chain has TRBV9 and TRBJ1-3; TRBD1 agrees at 8 bases. J gave up 4 bases and V 3 bases, and 6 bases lay outside the gene matches. Per germline, CDR1 SGDLS and CDR2 YYNGEE. This CDR3 spans 15 amino acids. CDR3 residues: CASSASTGEGNTIYF. CDR3 DNA: TGTGCCAGCAGCGCCTCGACAGGGGAAGGAAACACCATATATTTT.

This clonotype was recorded many times. The chain has TRBV6-1 and TRBJ1-1; D unclear. V shed 7 bases and J shed 1 base, with 10 bases lying between them. The CDR3 has 13 amino acids. From germline, CDR1 is MNHNS and CDR2 SASEGT. This CDR3 reads CASKPSENTEAFF. CDR3 DNA: TGTGCCAGCAAGCCGAGCGAGAACACTGAAGCTTTCTTT.

This clonotype was observed at least ten times. The chain has TRBV7-6 and TRBJ2-1; 10 bases map to TRBD2. Per germline, CDR1 SGHVS and CDR2 FNYEAQ. The CDR3 is 16 residues long. Unmatched junction bases numbered 5, after V lost 1 base and J lost 5 bases. In DNA form, the CDR3 reads TGTGCCAGCAGCTTAGAGACTAGCGGGTGGGACAATGAGCAGTTCTTC. It specifies CASSLETSGWDNEQFF.

This clonotype was found many times. The V call is TRBV27, the J call TRBJ1-2; D uncertain. V lost 7 bases and J 2 bases, leaving 11 bases between the germline ends. The V gene's germline CDR1 is MNHEY and CDR2 SMNVEV (reference sequence). The CDR3 contains 13 residues. This chain's CDR3 is CASKSQGNYGYTF. In DNA, the CDR3 is TGTGCCAGCAAGAGCCAAGGGAACTATGGCTACACCTTC.

This clonotype was counted at least ten times. The chain couples TRBV6-5 to TRBJ2-2; 10 bases map to TRBD2. This CDR3 has 16 amino acids. V trimming: 1 base; J trimming: 4 bases; junction bases outside the gene matches: 3. Germline V gives CDR1 MNHEY, CDR2 SVGAGI. This CDR3 reads CASSYLLAGSTGELFF. CDR3 coding DNA: TGTGCCAGCAGTTACTTACTAGCGGGAAGCACCGGGGAGCTGTTTTTT.